The sequence of this TCR beta chain was determined in a study of identical twins. This clonotype was seen only once. TCRdb passed the 5' RACE reads through MiXCR, listing each CDR3 protein once. Of 500,000 to 600,000 distinct CDR3 sequences in the sample, less than 25% were seen once. V gave up 0 bases and J gave up 2 bases, with 8 bases separating them. The CDR3 consists of 16 residues. Germline-derived CDR1 and CDR2 are SGHVS and FQNEAQ. The same sample was also used in a study of T cells expressing NK-cell markers. That source adds: Sorted CD3+CD56-NKG2C+, CD3+CD56+NKG2C- and CD3+CD56+NKG2C+ T cells were the source of the TCR beta repertoires. In more than 5 donors, dominant CD3+CD56+NKG2C+ clones formed about 1.0-7.5% of CD8+ cells. Expanded NKG2C+ T cell clones had unclear HCMV specificity.

The clonotype originates from a woman between 18 and 29 years old in good health. V is TRBV7-8 and J is TRBJ2-6, with D possibly being TRBD1 or TRBD2 (5 bases each). Sequencing was carried out using CD4+ T cells sorted from blood. CDR3 in amino acids: CASSLARGTGANVLTF. The CDR3 region has the DNA TGTGCCAGCAGCTTAGCGAGGGGCACTGGGGCCAACGTCCTGACTTTC.